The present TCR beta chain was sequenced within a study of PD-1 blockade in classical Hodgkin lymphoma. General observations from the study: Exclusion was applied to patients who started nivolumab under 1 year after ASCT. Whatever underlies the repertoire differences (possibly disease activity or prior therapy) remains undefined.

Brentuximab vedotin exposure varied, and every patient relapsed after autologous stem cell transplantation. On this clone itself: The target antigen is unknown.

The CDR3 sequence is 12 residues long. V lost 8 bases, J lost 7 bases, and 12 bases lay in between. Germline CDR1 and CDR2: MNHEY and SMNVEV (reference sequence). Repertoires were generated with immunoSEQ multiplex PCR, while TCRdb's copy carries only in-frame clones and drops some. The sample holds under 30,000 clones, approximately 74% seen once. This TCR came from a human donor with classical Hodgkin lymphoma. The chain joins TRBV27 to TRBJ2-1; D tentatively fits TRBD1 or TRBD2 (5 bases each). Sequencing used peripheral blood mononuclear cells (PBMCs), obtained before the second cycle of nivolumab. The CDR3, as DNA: TGTGCCAGCGGAAGGTGGGGGAATGAGCAGTTCTTC. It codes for CASGRWGNEQFF.